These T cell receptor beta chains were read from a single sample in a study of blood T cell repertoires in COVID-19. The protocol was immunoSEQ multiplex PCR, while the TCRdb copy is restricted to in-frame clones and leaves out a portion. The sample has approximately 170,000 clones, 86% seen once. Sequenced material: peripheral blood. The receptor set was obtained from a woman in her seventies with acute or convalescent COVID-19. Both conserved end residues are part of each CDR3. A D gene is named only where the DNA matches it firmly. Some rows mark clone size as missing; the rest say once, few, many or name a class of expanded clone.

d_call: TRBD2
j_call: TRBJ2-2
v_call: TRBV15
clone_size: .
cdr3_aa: CATSRVGKAGLAGVGTGELFF
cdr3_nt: TGTGCCACCAGCAGAGTGGGGAAGGCTGGACTAGCGGGAGTGGGCACCGGGGAGCTGTTTTTT

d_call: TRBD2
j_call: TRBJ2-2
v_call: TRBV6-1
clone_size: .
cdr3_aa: CASSEAVPGMGLAVHANTGELFF
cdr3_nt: TGTGCCAGCAGTGAAGCGGTCCCCGGGATGGGACTAGCAGTACACGCGAACACCGGGGAGCTGTTTTTT

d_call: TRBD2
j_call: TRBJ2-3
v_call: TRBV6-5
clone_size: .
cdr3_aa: CATRGGDTQYF
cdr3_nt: TGTGCCACCCGGGGGGGAGATACGCAGTATTTT

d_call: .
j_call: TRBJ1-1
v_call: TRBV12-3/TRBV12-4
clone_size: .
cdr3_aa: CASSLAGAAFF
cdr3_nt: TGTGCCAGCAGTTTGGCAGGGGCGGCTTTCTTT

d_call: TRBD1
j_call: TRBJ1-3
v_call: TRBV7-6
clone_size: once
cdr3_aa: CASSPGTGWGNTIYF
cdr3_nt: TGTGCCAGCAGCCCAGGGACAGGGTGGGGAAACACCATATATTTT

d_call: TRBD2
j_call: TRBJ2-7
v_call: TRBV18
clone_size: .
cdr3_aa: CASSPPGLAGYEQYF
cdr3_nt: TGTGCCAGCTCACCACCGGGACTAGCGGGTTACGAGCAGTACTTC

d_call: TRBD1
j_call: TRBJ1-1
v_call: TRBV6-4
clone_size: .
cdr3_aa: CASSRDSLNTEAFF
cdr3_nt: TGTGCCAGCAGCCGGGACAGCCTGAACACTGAAGCTTTCTTT

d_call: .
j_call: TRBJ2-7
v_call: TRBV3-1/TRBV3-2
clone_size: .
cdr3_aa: CASSHSQGWYEQYF
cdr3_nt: TGTGCCAGCAGCCACTCACAGGGTTGGTACGAGCAGTACTTC

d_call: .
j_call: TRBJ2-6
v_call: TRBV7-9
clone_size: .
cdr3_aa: CASSTFHSGVGANVLTF
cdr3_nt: TGTGCCAGCAGCACATTCCACTCAGGGGTTGGGGCCAACGTCCTGACTTTC

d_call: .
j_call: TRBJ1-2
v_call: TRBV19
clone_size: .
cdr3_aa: CASSISLDRLYGYTF
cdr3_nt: TGTGCCAGTAGTATTTCTCTCGACAGACTCTATGGCTACACCTTC

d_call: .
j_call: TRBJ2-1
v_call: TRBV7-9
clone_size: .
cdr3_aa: CASSRNPGLEQFF
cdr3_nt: TGTGCCAGCAGCCGTAATCCGGGACTTGAGCAGTTCTTC

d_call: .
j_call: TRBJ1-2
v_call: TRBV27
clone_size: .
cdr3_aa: CASSLRGAVGYTF
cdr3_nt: TGTGCCAGCAGTTTACGGGGGGCGGTTGGCTACACCTTC